This T cell receptor beta chain was found in a study of blood T cell repertoires in COVID-19. The repertoire was sequenced with immunoSEQ multiplex PCR; TCRdb's copy has only in-frame clones and lacks some. The sample contains hundreds of thousands of clones, over 80% of which appear only once. This receptor was taken from a woman under 30 who had recovered from COVID-19. Specimen: PBMCs or T cells enriched from blood (not recorded which).

The DNA of the CDR3 is TGTGCCATCACGAGCGGTAACTACGAGCAGTACTTC. Protein: CAITSGNYEQYF. This sequence joins TRBV10-3 and TRBJ2-7, with D perhaps matching TRBD2 (5 bases). Per the germline V gene, CDR1 is ENHRY and CDR2 is SYGVKD. The CDR3 has 12 amino acids. The V end lost 7 bases, the J end lost 3 bases, and 10 bases lay between the germline ends.